These 2 T cell receptor beta chains came from one sample sequenced in a study of Ad26.COV2.S vaccination and SARS-CoV-2 variants. The protocol was immunoSEQ multiplex PCR, while the TCRdb copy is restricted to in-frame clones and leaves out a portion. The sample records 350,000 to 600,000 clones, 80% to 90% being singletons. The treatment was: around 19 received Ad26.COV2.S at low or high dose, single or two shots; roughly 5 received placebo; per-sample allocation not given. Repertoires come from day 63 after the first vaccine or placebo injection. The source was peripheral blood, collected in a trial of Ad26.COV2.S vaccine versus placebo. The receptors here all came from a person between 18 and 60 years old who received the Ad26.COV2.S COVID-19 vaccine or a placebo.

V and J are TRBV27 and TRBJ1-1, with TRBD1 identical over 8 bases. Germline assignment: CDR1 MNHEY and CDR2 SMNVEV (reference sequence). V trimming: 3 bases; J trimming: 1 base; junction bases outside the gene matches: 1. The CDR3 contains 14 residues. CDR3 nucleotide sequence: TGTGCCAGCAGTTTCAGGGGGCAGAACACTGAAGCTTTCTTT. Its translation: CASSFRGQNTEAFF.

This clone was seen just once. The rearrangement joins TRBV19 to TRBJ2-1; 12 nucleotides match TRBD2. Germline values: CDR1 LNHDA, CDR2 SQIVND (reference sequence). The CDR3 runs to 21 residues. The J segment lost 7 bases and the V segment lost 1 base, leaving 20 bases of the junction unmatched. The CDR3 coding sequence is TGTGCCAGTAGTATAGGCATGCTGGGACTAGCGGGCGACCCGGCGAGGAATGAGCAGTTCTTC. Protein product: CASSIGMLGLAGDPARNEQFF.